The rows below give T cell receptor beta chains drawn from one sample of a study of brain T cells in children with intractable seizures. Only in-frame clones appear in the TCRdb table, and some are missing; sequencing was by immunoSEQ multiplex PCR. The sample yields 340,000 or so clones, over 90% seen once. Sequenced here: peripheral blood, sampled 4 to 6 months after surgery. The origin of the receptors is a boy in the first two years of life with tuberous sclerosis and intractable seizures. CDR3s leave out the opening cysteine and the closing phenylalanine or tryptophan.

j_call,v_call,cdr3_aa
TRBJ2-5,TRBV19,ASSILGTPRGQETQY
TRBJ2-1,TRBV24-1,ATGPPGGNEQF
TRBJ2-1,TRBV5-1,ASSLVGLVGGGDEQF
TRBJ1-6,TRBV27,ASGVRSYNSPLH
TRBJ2-3,TRBV7-2,ASSGLAGGGRALGTQY
TRBJ2-2,TRBV5-1,ASSLMPTGQNTGELF
TRBJ1-6,TRBV6-5,ASSRRPEYNSPLH
TRBJ2-3,TRBV15,ATSSKSTDTQY
TRBJ1-5,TRBV18,ASSPPGRDSGAQH
TRBJ1-2,TRBV9,ASSVQDRAANYGYT
TRBJ1-6,TRBV6-5,ASSRAGPLH
TRBJ2-7,TRBV19,ASSMQFNNYEQY
TRBJ2-5,TRBV3-1/TRBV3-2,ASSQVEGGAETQY
TRBJ1-4,TRBV6-7,ASRDRGAEKLF
TRBJ2-5,TRBV7-9,ASSSPRGGWQETQY
TRBJ1-2,TRBV3-1/TRBV3-2,ASSQELGPRGNGYT
TRBJ1-2,TRBV28,ASSFWGPGGIYGYT
TRBJ2-2,TRBV20-1,SASGTAGVSGELF
TRBJ2-5,TRBV19,ASSILAGETQY
TRBJ2-7,TRBV7-6,ASSLSETSGSYEQY
TRBJ2-2,TRBV10-3,AISTPAGTGANTGELF
TRBJ1-1,TRBV30,AWSVAREAF
TRBJ2-1,TRBV6-4,ASSDSTTGSYNEQF
TRBJ1-2,TRBV5-1,ASSPQLVEGYGYT
TRBJ2-5,TRBV30,AWSGLAGRETQY
TRBJ2-5,TRBV2,ASDTRSGGTETQY
TRBJ2-7,TRBV12-5,ASGLARTGREVYEQY
TRBJ2-1,TRBV5-1,ASSGAGVDDEQF
TRBJ2-2,TRBV7-6,ASSLTRTPNTGELF
TRBJ1-2,TRBV27,ASRGTGGGYT
TRBJ2-4,TRBV5-6,ASSGTGTERNIQY
TRBJ2-7,TRBV5-4,ASSFRDGRYEQY
TRBJ2-7,TRBV6-1,ASSEYSAGSYEQY
TRBJ2-2,TRBV11-2,ASRAGTRGHRELF
TRBJ2-7,TRBV13,ASSPRTSSYEQY
TRBJ1-2,TRBV20-1,SAREGNGYT
TRBJ2-1,TRBV27,ASSFRGLSNNEQF
TRBJ2-1,TRBV27,ASSFEGYNEQF
TRBJ1-1,TRBV4-1,ASSPRQGVRLNTEAF
TRBJ1-1,TRBV5-4,ASSLEKRGQTTEAF
TRBJ2-2,TRBV7-2,ASIPHPWTSGNTGELF
TRBJ2-5,TRBV9,ASSRGVEMETQY
TRBJ2-1,TRBV9,ASSVEGGGISDEQF
TRBJ1-2,TRBV11-2,ASSLDFGTGYGYT
TRBJ1-3,TRBV6-5,ASSPTGHSGNTIY
TRBJ1-2,TRBV10-3,AISLEQQNYGYT
TRBJ1-1,TRBV6-1,ASSEASGWMGTEAF
TRBJ2-5,TRBV4-1,ASSWGIQETQY
TRBJ2-3,TRBV3-1/TRBV3-2,ASSKGWGGPTDTQY
TRBJ1-1,TRBV12-5,ASEGGLINTEAF
TRBJ1-5,TRBV21-1,ASRSALPNQPQH
TRBJ2-5,TRBV27,ASSPQGFQETQY
TRBJ1-2,TRBV7-9,ASSAPSREGNYGYT
TRBJ1-1,TRBV5-4,ASSLGGALNTEAF